A single sample gave rise to the 15 T cell receptor beta chains below, sequenced in a study of blood T cell repertoires in COVID-19. The assay was immunoSEQ multiplex PCR, and TCRdb's table has in-frame clones only and misses some. The sample has approximately 210,000 clones; around 90% are singletons. The material sequenced was PBMCs or T cells enriched from blood (not recorded which). Receptor source: a woman aged 25 to 39 who had recovered from COVID-19.

V and J are TRBV6-2 or TRBV6-3 and TRBJ1-4; 9 nucleotides agree with TRBD1. CDR1 and CDR2 from the germline V gene are MNHEY and SVGEGT. The CDR3 has 16 amino acids. V lost 0 bases, J lost 2 bases, and 1 base stayed unmatched. CDR3 loop: CASSYSGQGTNEKLFF. The CDR3 coding sequence is TGTGCCAGCAGTTACTCCGGACAGGGGACTAATGAAAAACTGTTTTTT.

The V and J genes are TRBV24-1 and TRBJ2-1; 7 nucleotides agree with TRBD1. Germline V CDR1 and CDR2: KGHDR, SFDVKD. The CDR3 extends over 17 amino acids. The V gene end was trimmed by 3 bases and the J gene end by 10 bases; junction bases not matched to a gene: 17. CDR3 amino acids: CATSDTTGTVVGYEQFF. Here the CDR3 DNA reads TGTGCCACCAGTGATACCACGGGGACAGTCGTAGGGTACGAGCAGTTCTTC.

The chain joins TRBV9 to TRBJ2-7, with D maybe TRBD1 (5 bases). The CDR3 covers 14 residues. V was shortened by 0 bases and J by 1 base, with 8 bases between the two germline ends. Germline V lookup: CDR1 SGDLS, CDR2 YYNGEE. The CDR3 sequence is CASSVVPGSYEQYF. Written as DNA, the CDR3 is TGTGCCAGCAGCGTAGTACCAGGGTCCTACGAGCAGTACTTC.

V gene TRBV27 combines with J gene TRBJ2-2, with D uncertain. This CDR3 region has 12 residues. The V end was cut by 5 bases, the J end by 2 bases, with 3 bases between. Germline-derived CDR1 and CDR2 are MNHEY and SMNVEV (reference sequence). This CDR3 is CASSQNTGELFF. The CDR3 coding sequence is TGTGCCAGCAGTCAAAACACCGGGGAGCTGTTTTTT.

The chain joins TRBV5-6 to TRBJ1-1; possible D gene TRBD1, 5 bases. CDR1 SGHDT and CDR2 YYEEEE come from the germline V gene. The germline V and J ends were trimmed by 2 bases and 1 base, with 12 bases remaining between them. The CDR3 is 15 amino acids. The CDR3 DNA follows: TGTGCCAGCAGCTTTACAGGTCAATCGAACACTGAAGCTTTCTTT. Translating gives CASSFTGQSNTEAFF.

This clone was seen more than once but under ten times. V and J are TRBV2 and TRBJ1-4, with 7 bases that match TRBD1. This CDR3 has 12 residues. CDR1 SNHLY and CDR2 FYNNEI come from the germline V gene. The junction had 3 bases not matched to a gene; V was cut back by 7 bases and J by 7 bases. As DNA, the CDR3 is TGTGCCAGCAACAGGGGAAGTGAAAAACTGTTTTTT. Protein: CASNRGSEKLFF.

The CDR3 region has the DNA TGCGCCAGCAGAGGACAGGGTAGAGGACTAGAGGGTGAGCAGTTCTTC. Encoded protein: CASRGQGRGLEGEQFF. The chain uses TRBV10-2 and TRBJ2-1; a weak D match, TRBD1 (8 bases). This CDR3 spans 16 amino acids. The germline V gene has CDR1 WSHSY and CDR2 SAAADI. With 6 bases removed from V and 9 bases from J, the gap between germline ends came to 24 bases.

The V call is TRBV30, the J call TRBJ1-5; no definite D call. This CDR3 has 16 residues. Germline V gene data show CDR1 as GTSNPN and CDR2 as SVGIG (reference sequence). The ends were cut back, 0 bases at V and 3 bases at J, with 15 bases in the middle. CDR3 DNA: TGTGCCTGGAGTGTACGGTCGGGGAAGTCCAATCAGCCCCAGCATTTT. The encoded protein is CAWSVRSGKSNQPQHF.

The rearrangement joins TRBV13 to TRBJ1-1; TRBD1 is a possible D gene (5 bases). The CDR3 is made up of 16 amino acids. V was cut by 5 bases and J by 5 bases, with 21 bases left in between. CDR1 is PRHDT, CDR2 FYEKMQ, per germline (reference sequence). The CDR3 nucleotides read TGTGCCAGCAGCATTTCCCGTCAGACAGAAGATACTGAAGCTTTCTTT. This sequence encodes CASSISRQTEDTEAFF.

This clone was observed once. This chain uses TRBV6-5 with TRBJ1-5; no definite D call. Trimming pared 7 bases from V and 0 bases from J, leaving 10 bases between. The CDR3 is made up of 14 amino acids. The V gene's germline CDR1 is MNHEY and CDR2 SVGAGI. The DNA for the CDR3 is TGTGCCAGCACATCTGAGAATAGCAATCAGCCCCAGCATTTT. Its protein is CASTSENSNQPQHF.

This clone was found once. The rearrangement uses TRBV4-1 and TRBJ1-4, with no clear D. The germline V gene encodes CDR1 MGHRA and CDR2 YSYEKL. V dropped 3 bases and J dropped 0 bases, with 17 bases sitting between them. The CDR3 has 18 amino acids. CDR3 bases: TGCGCCAGCAGCCAGGGTCCGAAGGCGGCCGCAACTAATGAAAAACTGTTTTTT. This sequence encodes CASSQGPKAAATNEKLFF.

The CDR3: CAWSEQGRYGYTF. In DNA form, the CDR3 reads TGTGCCTGGAGCGAACAGGGGCGCTATGGCTACACCTTC. The V and J genes are TRBV30 and TRBJ1-2, with 7 bases lining up with TRBD1. Trimming at V came to 3 bases and at J to 4 bases, leaving 5 bases not matched to a gene. This CDR3 spans 13 amino acids. The germline CDR1 and CDR2 sequences are GTSNPN and SVGIG (reference sequence).

J is TRBJ1-1 and V is TRBV19, with D unresolved. The CDR3 totals 14 residues. The V end lost 7 bases, the J end lost 1 base, and 13 bases lay between the germline ends. CDR1 LNHDA and CDR2 SQIVND come from the germline V gene (reference sequence). The CDR3 protein is CASTPWERNTEAFF. As DNA, the CDR3 is TGTGCCAGTACACCTTGGGAGCGGAACACTGAAGCTTTCTTT.

CDR3 coding DNA: TGTGCCAGCAGCGTAGAGACAGGGGACTATGGCTACACCTTC. It encodes CASSVETGDYGYTF. This chain connects TRBV7-9 to TRBJ1-2; 8 bases are a match to TRBD1. V shed 5 bases, J shed 3 bases, and the junction held 5 bases outside the gene matches. This CDR3 is 14 amino acids long. CDR1 SEHNR and CDR2 FQNEAQ come from the germline V gene (reference sequence).

The genes are TRBV16 and TRBJ2-5; 8 nucleotides line up with TRBD1. The CDR3 is 16 amino acids. Germline lookup yields CDR1 KGHSY and CDR2 FQNENV. V lost 4 bases to trimming and J lost 4 bases; unmatched junction nucleotides: 11. This chain's CDR3 is CASSPGTGGLGETQYF. CDR3 sequence (DNA): TGTGCCAGCAGCCCCGGGACAGGAGGGTTGGGAGAGACCCAGTACTTC.